This TCR beta chain was sequenced during a study of cytomegalovirus exposure and HLA in healthy donors (dated by TCRdb to the late 2010s). As for the study more broadly: The approximately 710 repertoires of the first cohort and the approximately 130 validation repertoires were produced on the same platform, according to a later analysis. A separate validation cohort of over 95 different subjects was used in addition to the roughly 720-subject first cohort. High-throughput TCR immunosequencing, statistical association of individual TCRs with disease status, and machine learning were combined to predict cytomegalovirus infection status. The study aimed to test whether signatures of past pathogen exposure could be identified by cataloging public T cell receptors.

There are a few counts of this clone. The antigen it binds to is not known. No much larger clone exists at a distance of one base, and base qualities are not known. The library was built by means of the immunoSEQ multiplex PCR assay. Turning to the authors' computational methods: A statistical classification framework was built for diagnosing cytomegalovirus status from the catalog of TCR beta chain sequences. TCRdb mirrors the immuneACCESS table, restricted to in-frame sequences. Some clones are absent from its copies; in checked studies, under half trace to an unresolved V gene, and the reason for the others is unknown. V and J calls and clone size are copied from that table; D and trimming were computed from the DNA. The sample includes roughly 140,000 clones, with approximately 86% observed a single time. The top ten clonotypes cover around 10% of the sample. Counted from cysteine to phenylalanine, this CDR3 has 13 amino acids. The read is trimmed to its CDR3 DNA, 39 bases read in frame from base 1. CDR1 and CDR2 (MNHEY, SVGAGI) derive from the germline V gene. The V end loses 4 bases and the J end loses 8 bases, and a stretch of 12 bases separates them.

The donors were included in the validation cohort of some 120 subjects, a group kept apart from the approximately 670-subject first cohort. Broad study findings and their caveats: The authors suggested that the approach could potentially be generalized to other disease states and immunological phenotypes. The validation cohort had no HLA typing available for a later analysis, so co-occurrence within that cohort was assessed over all 120 or so repertoires. Across donors, most TCR sequences were observed very rarely, whereas some public TCRs were present in many individuals. In vitro tests confirmed that a few of the cytomegalovirus-associated TCR beta chains recognize cytomegalovirus antigens. In both the original and validation cohorts, the classifier was reported to diagnose cytomegalovirus status with high specificity and sensitivity. Of the cluster scores, around 95% were above 0 in a later analysis, which found that TCRs clustered in the first cohort also tended to co-occur in the 120 or so validation repertoires. In the study, some 160 TCR beta chains were listed as associated with cytomegalovirus.

The rearranged segments are TRBV6-5 and TRBJ1-5; a tentative D call is TRBD1 (6 bases match). The origin of this receptor is a young man in good health and CMV-seropositive. The sample comprised PBMCs. CDR3 protein: CASSSGGSEPQHF. The DNA sequence is as follows: TGTGCCAGCAGTTCGGGGGGCTCGGAGCCCCAGCATTTT.